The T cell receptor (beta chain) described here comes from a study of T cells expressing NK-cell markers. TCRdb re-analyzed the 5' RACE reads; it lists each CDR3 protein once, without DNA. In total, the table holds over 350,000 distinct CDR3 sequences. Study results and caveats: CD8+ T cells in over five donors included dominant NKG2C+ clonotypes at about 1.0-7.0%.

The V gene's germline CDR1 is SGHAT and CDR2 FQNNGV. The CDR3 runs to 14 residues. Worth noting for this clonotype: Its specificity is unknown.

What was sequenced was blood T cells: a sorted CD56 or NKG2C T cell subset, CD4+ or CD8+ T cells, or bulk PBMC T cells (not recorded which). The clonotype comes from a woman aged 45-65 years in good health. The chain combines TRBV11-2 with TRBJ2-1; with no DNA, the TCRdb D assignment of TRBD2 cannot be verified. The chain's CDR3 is CASSFSGMGNEQFF.